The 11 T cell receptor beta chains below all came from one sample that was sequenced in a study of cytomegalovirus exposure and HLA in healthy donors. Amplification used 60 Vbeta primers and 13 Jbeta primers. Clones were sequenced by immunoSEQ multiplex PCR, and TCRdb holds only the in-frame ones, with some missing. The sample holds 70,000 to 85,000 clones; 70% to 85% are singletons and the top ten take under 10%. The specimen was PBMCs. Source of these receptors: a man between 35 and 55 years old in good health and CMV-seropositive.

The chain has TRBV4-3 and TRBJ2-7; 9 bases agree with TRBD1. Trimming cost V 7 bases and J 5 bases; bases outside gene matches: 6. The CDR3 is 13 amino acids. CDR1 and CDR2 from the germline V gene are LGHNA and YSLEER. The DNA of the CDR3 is TGCGCCAGCAAGGGACAGGGTAACGACGAGCAGTACTTC. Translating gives CASKGQGNDEQYF.

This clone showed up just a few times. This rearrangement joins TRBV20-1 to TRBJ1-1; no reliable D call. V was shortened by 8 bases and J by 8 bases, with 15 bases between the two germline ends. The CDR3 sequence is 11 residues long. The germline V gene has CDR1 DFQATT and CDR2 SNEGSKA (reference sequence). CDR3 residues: CSLTETEEAFF. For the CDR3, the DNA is TGCAGTCTGACGGAGACCGAAGAAGCTTTCTTT.

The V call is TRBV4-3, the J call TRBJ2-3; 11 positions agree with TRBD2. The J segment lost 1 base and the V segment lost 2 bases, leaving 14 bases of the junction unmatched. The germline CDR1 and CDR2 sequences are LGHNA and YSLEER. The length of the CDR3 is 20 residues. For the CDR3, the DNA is TGCGCCAGCAGCCAAAAACTAGCGGGGGAACCTACGCTCGGCACAGATACGCAGTATTTT. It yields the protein CASSQKLAGEPTLGTDTQYF.

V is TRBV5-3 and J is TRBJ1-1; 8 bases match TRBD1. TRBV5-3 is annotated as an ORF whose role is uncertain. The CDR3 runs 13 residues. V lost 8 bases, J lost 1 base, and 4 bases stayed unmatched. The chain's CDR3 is CASPRGPNTEAFF. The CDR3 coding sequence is TGTGCCAGTCCCAGGGGGCCGAACACTGAAGCTTTCTTT.

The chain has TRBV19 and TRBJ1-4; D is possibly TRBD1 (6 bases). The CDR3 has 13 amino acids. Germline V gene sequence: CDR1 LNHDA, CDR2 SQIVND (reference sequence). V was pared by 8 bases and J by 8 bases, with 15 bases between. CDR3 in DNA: TGTGCCAGTGGAGGCAGGGGAACGGAAAAACTGTTTTTT. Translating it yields CASGGRGTEKLFF.

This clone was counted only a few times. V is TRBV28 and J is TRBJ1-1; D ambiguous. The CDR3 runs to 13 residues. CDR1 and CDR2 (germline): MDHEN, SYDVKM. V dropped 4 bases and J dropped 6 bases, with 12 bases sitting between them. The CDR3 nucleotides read TGTGCCAGCAGTTATGGGCGAGGGCCTGAAGCTTTCTTT. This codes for CASSYGRGPEAFF.

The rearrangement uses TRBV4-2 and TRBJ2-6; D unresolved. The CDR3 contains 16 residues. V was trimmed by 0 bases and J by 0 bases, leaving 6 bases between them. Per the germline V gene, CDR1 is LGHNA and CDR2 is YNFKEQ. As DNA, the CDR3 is TGTGCCAGCAGCCAAGATCGGAGCTCTGGGGCCAACGTCCTGACTTTC. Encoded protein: CASSQDRSSGANVLTF.

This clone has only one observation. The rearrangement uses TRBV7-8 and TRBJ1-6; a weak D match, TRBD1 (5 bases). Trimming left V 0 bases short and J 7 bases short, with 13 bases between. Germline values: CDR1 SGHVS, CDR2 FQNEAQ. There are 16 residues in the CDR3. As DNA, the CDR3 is TGTGCCAGCAGCTTAGCGGCACTGGAGGGGAATTCACCCCTCCACTTT. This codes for CASSLAALEGNSPLHF.

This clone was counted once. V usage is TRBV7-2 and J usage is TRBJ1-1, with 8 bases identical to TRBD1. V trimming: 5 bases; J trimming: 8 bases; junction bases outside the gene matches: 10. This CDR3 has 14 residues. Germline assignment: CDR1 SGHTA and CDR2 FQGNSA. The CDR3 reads CASSNQPRQGEAFF. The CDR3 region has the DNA TGTGCCAGCAGCAACCAACCACGACAGGGGGAAGCTTTCTTT.

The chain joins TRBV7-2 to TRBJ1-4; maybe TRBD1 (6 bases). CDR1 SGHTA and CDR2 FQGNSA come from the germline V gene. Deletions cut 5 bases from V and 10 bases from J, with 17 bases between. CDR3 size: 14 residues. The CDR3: CASSATGLGGKLFF. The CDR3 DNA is TGTGCCAGCAGCGCGACAGGCCTTGGTGGAAAACTGTTTTTT. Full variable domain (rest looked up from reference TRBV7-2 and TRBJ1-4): GAGVSQSPSNKVTEKGKDVELRCDPISGHTALYWYRQSLGQGLEFLIYFQGNSAPDKSGLPSDRFSAERTGGSVSTLTIQRTQQEDSAVYLCASSATGLGGKLFFGSGTQLSVL.

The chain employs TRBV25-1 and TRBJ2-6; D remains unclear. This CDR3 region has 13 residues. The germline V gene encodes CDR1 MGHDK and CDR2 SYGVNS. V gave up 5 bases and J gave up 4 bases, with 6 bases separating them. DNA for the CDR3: TGTGCCAGCAGTCTACCCGGGGCCAACGTCCTGACTTTC. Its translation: CASSLPGANVLTF.